This T cell receptor (beta chain) was captured in a study of PD-1 blockade in classical Hodgkin lymphoma. Overall study results and limits: Complete responders entered with baseline diversity on par with newly diagnosed patients, the results showed.

Sequencing was performed with immunoSEQ multiplex PCR; in TCRdb, only in-frame clones are kept and a portion is missing. The sample carries 100,000 or so clones, around 89% recorded once. Trimming took 9 bases from V and 4 from J; bases not matched to a gene: 3. The CDR3 totals 13 residues. Germline CDR1 reads LGHNA; CDR2 reads YNFKEQ. As for this clone: Its cognate antigen is unknown.

Autologous stem cell transplantation was followed by relapse in every patient, and brentuximab vedotin exposure varied. J is TRBJ2-2 and V is TRBV4-2; 9 positions match TRBD2. The TCR originated in a human donor with classical Hodgkin lymphoma. The specimen comprised peripheral blood mononuclear cells (PBMCs), sampled before the second cycle of nivolumab. The CDR3 bases are TGTGCCAGTAGTAGCGGGGGCACCGGGGAGCTGTTTTTT. This codes for CASSSGGTGELFF.